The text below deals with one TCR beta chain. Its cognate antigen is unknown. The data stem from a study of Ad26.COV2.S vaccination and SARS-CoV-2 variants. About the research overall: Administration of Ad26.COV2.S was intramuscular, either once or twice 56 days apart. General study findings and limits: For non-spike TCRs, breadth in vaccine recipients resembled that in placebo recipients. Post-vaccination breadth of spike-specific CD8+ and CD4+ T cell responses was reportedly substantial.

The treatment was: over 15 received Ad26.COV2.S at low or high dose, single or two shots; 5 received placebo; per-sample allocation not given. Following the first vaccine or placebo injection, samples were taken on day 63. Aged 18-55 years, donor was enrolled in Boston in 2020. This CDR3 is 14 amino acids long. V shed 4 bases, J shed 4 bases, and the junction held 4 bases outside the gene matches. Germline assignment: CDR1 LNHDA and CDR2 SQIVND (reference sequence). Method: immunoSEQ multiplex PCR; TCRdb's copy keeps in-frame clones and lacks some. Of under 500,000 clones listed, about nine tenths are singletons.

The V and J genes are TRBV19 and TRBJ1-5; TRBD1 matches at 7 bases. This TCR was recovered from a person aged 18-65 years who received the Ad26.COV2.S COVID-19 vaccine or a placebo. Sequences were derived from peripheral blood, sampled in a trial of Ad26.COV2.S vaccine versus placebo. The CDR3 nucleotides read TGTGCCAGTAGTAACGACAGGGTTAATCAGCCCCAGCATTTT. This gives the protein CASSNDRVNQPQHF.